These 30 T cell receptor beta chains came from one sample sequenced in a study of blood T cell repertoires in COVID-19 (dated by TCRdb to 2020 to 2022). Libraries were built with the immunoSEQ multiplex PCR assay. In its TCRdb copy, this immuneACCESS table keeps in-frame sequences only and misses some clones. Where compared with another copy, unresolved V genes explain less than half of these, and the others have no known cause. The sample table contains 60,000 to 70,000 clones; only one count was recorded for approximately 87% of them. The top ten constitute just under 4.5% of the sample. Sequenced: peripheral blood. The receptors originated from a man over 45 with active COVID-19.

V usage is TRBV5-8 and J usage is TRBJ2-7, with 14 nucleotides matching TRBD2. Germline V gene sequence: CDR1 SGHTS, CDR2 YDEGEE. There are 20 residues in the CDR3. V lost 4 bases and J lost 0; bases outside the gene matches: 15. CDR3 coding DNA: TGTGCCAGCAGCCTGAATTCAGGACTAGCGGGAGGACAAAGCTCCTACGAGCAGTACTTC. It yields the protein CASSLNSGLAGGQSSYEQYF.

This clone was counted a single time. This chain uses TRBV7-2 with TRBJ2-3; perhaps TRBD1 as D (6 bases). In germline, CDR1 is SGHTA, CDR2 FQGNSA. This CDR3 has 14 residues. Trimming removed 4 bases at V and 5 bases at J, with 13 bases between. In DNA form, the CDR3 reads TGTGCCAGCAGCTCCCAGGGGTCGGGAGATACGCAGTATTTT. This sequence encodes CASSSQGSGDTQYF.

The chain combines TRBV25-1 with TRBJ2-1; possible D gene TRBD1, 5 bases. Germline V CDR1 and CDR2: MGHDK, SYGVNS. V gave up 5 bases and J gave up 0 bases, with 17 bases separating them. The CDR3 length is 17 residues. Written as DNA, the CDR3 is TGTGCCAGCAGTACCCGACAGATGGGCCGCTCCTACAATGAGCAGTTCTTC. Translated: CASSTRQMGRSYNEQFF.

DNA of the CDR3: TGTGCCAGCAGTTTCTCCGGGACAGGTCAGGGCACCGGGGAGCTGTTTTTT. It specifies CASSFSGTGQGTGELFF. The chain joins TRBV28 to TRBJ2-2; 8 nucleotides match TRBD1. The CDR3 totals 17 residues. CDR1 and CDR2 from the germline V gene are MDHEN and SYDVKM. The V and J ends lost 3 bases and 4 bases, in that order; junction bases with no gene match: 10.

This chain connects TRBV7-3 to TRBJ2-3; D is possibly TRBD1 (5 bases). V lost 0 bases, J lost 6 bases, and 10 bases lay in between. This CDR3 region has 14 residues. The V gene's germline CDR1 is SGHTA and CDR2 FQGTGA. The DNA for the CDR3 is TGTGCCAGCAGCTTAACGGGGCCTGGGGATACGCAGTATTTT. Residues: CASSLTGPGDTQYF.

The chain is built from TRBV24-1 and TRBJ2-2, with D perhaps matching TRBD2 (5 bases). The CDR3 spans 15 residues. Germline CDR1 is KGHDR and CDR2 is SFDVKD. V was shortened by 3 bases and J by 3 bases, with 10 bases between the two germline ends. CDR3 amino acids: CATSDVTTYTGELFF. CDR3 coding DNA: TGTGCCACCAGTGATGTGACTACATACACCGGGGAGCTGTTTTTT.

The V gene is TRBV5-4, the J gene TRBJ1-2; 10 bases fit TRBD1. V dropped 2 bases and J dropped 4; count of bases not matched to a gene: 5. The CDR3 runs to 15 residues. CDR1 and CDR2 from the germline V gene are SGHNT and YYREEE (reference sequence). The CDR3: CASSFLGQGSYGYTF. In DNA form, the CDR3 reads TGTGCCAGCAGCTTTCTGGGACAGGGGTCCTATGGCTACACCTTC.

This chain links TRBV28 with TRBJ2-7; 8 bases agree with TRBD1. The CDR3 covers 14 residues. From germline, CDR1 is MDHEN and CDR2 SYDVKM. V trimming: 7 bases; J trimming: 5 bases; junction bases outside the gene matches: 10. For the CDR3, the DNA is TGTGCCAGCACCCCTAACAGGGGGGTCAACGAGCAGTACTTC. Translation: CASTPNRGVNEQYF.

This clone has only one observation. The chain uses TRBV11-2 and TRBJ2-2, with a weak D call TRBD1 (5 bases). Germline CDR1 reads SGHAT; CDR2 reads FQNNGV. V shed 3 bases and J shed 5 bases, with 13 bases lying between them. CDR3 length: 15 residues. CDR3 sequence: CASSFLTVGTGELFF. CDR3 nucleotide sequence: TGTGCCAGCAGCTTTCTGACAGTTGGGACCGGGGAGCTGTTTTTT.

The chain uses TRBV5-1 and TRBJ1-1; D not certain. Per the germline V gene, CDR1 is SGHRS and CDR2 is YFSETQ. The CDR3 has 13 amino acids. Trimming cost V 1 base and J 0 bases, with 4 bases left between them. The CDR3 DNA is TGCGCCAGCAGCTTGAGCGTGAACACTGAAGCTTTCTTT. Protein product: CASSLSVNTEAFF.

The DNA for the CDR3 is TGTGCCAGCAGTTTTCAGCGGGGCACAGATACGCAGTATTTT. Translated, it gives CASSFQRGTDTQYF. The rearrangement joins TRBV21-1 to TRBJ2-3; the table assigns TRBD2, which was not confirmed against the DNA. TRBV21-1 is designated a pseudogene. This CDR3 is 14 amino acids long.

The chain recombines TRBV7-2 with TRBJ2-1; 7 nucleotides match TRBD1. The CDR3 is 14 residues long. CDR1 and CDR2 from the germline V gene are SGHTA and FQGNSA. The J segment lost 8 bases and the V segment lost 3 bases, leaving 7 bases of the junction unmatched. The CDR3: CASSFGQAFDEQFF. The CDR3 bases are TGTGCCAGCAGCTTTGGACAGGCCTTCGATGAGCAGTTCTTC.

This clone was seen a handful of times. The rearrangement uses TRBV5-1 and TRBJ2-2; TRBD1 matches at 7 bases. The CDR3 runs 16 residues. The J segment lost 0 bases and the V segment lost 4 bases, leaving 6 bases of the junction unmatched. Germline assignment: CDR1 SGHRS and CDR2 YFSETQ. The CDR3 is CASSRGDRPNTGELFF. CDR3 DNA: TGCGCCAGCAGCCGTGGGGACAGACCGAACACCGGGGAGCTGTTTTTT.

The rearrangement joins TRBV5-4 to TRBJ2-3; 12 nucleotides agree with TRBD2. V lost 4 bases to trimming and J lost 7 bases; unmatched junction nucleotides: 7. The germline CDR1 and CDR2 sequences are SGHNT and YYREEE (reference sequence). The CDR3 length is 15 residues. The CDR3 is CASSLPTSGGYTQYF. The CDR3 DNA reads TGTGCCAGCAGCCTTCCGACTAGCGGGGGTTATACGCAGTATTTT. Full variable domain (outside the CDR3, taken from reference TRBV5-4 and TRBJ2-3): ETGVTQSPTHLIKTRGQQVTLRCSSQSGHNTVSWYQQALGQGPQFIFQYYREEENGRGNFPPRFSGLQFPNYSSELNVNALELDDSALYLCASSLPTSGGYTQYFGPGTRLTVL.

This chain joins TRBV5-1 and TRBJ1-1; tentatively, D is TRBD1 (5 bases). V dropped 5 bases and J dropped 1 base, with 9 bases sitting between them. Per the germline V gene, CDR1 is SGHRS and CDR2 is YFSETQ. This CDR3 contains 13 residues. CDR3 region: CASRETANTEAFF. The CDR3 bases are TGCGCCAGCAGAGAGACAGCGAACACTGAAGCTTTCTTT.

This clone was observed once. The J gene is TRBJ1-1, the V gene TRBV7-2; the match to TRBD1 covers 9 bases. The CDR3 spans 12 residues. The germline V gene has CDR1 SGHTA and CDR2 FQGNSA. The junction had 3 bases not matched to a gene; V was cut back by 3 bases and J by 10 bases. The CDR3 DNA reads TGTGCCAGCAGCTTCGGGACAGGGCTAGCTTTCTTT. Translated: CASSFGTGLAFF.

This chain connects TRBV28 to TRBJ2-1; perhaps TRBD1 as D (6 bases). The V and J ends lost 3 bases and 8 bases respectively, with 14 bases between them. Germline values: CDR1 MDHEN, CDR2 SYDVKM. The CDR3 runs to 14 residues. This chain's CDR3 is CASSFPPAGDEQFF. CDR3 coding DNA: TGTGCCAGCAGTTTTCCCCCGGCAGGGGATGAGCAGTTCTTC.

The rearrangement links TRBV29-1 to TRBJ1-5, with D hard to call. V shed 4 bases and J shed 0 bases, with 19 bases lying between them. CDR3 length equals 17 residues. The germline gives CDR1 SQVTM, CDR2 ANQGSEA. The CDR3 nucleotides read TGCAGCGTTGTTCTACGGGGAGTCACCGATAGCAATCAGCCCCAGCATTTT. Translating it yields CSVVLRGVTDSNQPQHF.

The rearrangement uses TRBV7-9 and TRBJ2-5; 10 bases map to TRBD1. The CDR3 covers 15 residues. V was pared by 9 bases and J by 5 bases, with 12 bases of the junction left unmatched. Germline CDR1 is SEHNR and CDR2 is FQNEAQ (reference sequence). This CDR3 is CARGVDRGPYETQYF. The CDR3, as DNA: TGTGCCAGAGGGGTCGACAGGGGGCCCTACGAGACCCAGTACTTC.

The count of this clone is one. The chain carries TRBV28 and TRBJ2-7, with a weak D call TRBD1 (6 bases). The V end was cut by 8 bases, the J end by 3 bases, with 20 bases between. Germline CDR1 MDHEN, CDR2 SYDVKM. CDR3 length: 15 residues. This CDR3 reads CASDTGVGHNYEQYF. The CDR3 DNA is TGTGCCAGCGACACCGGTGTGGGACACAACTACGAGCAGTACTTC. Filled out from reference TRBV28 and TRBJ2-7, the complete variable domain reads DVKVTQSSRYLVKRTGEKVFLECVQDMDHENMFWYRQDPGLGLRLIYFSYDVKMKEKGDIPEGYSVSREKKERFSLILESASTNQTSMYLCASDTGVGHNYEQYFGPGTRLTVT.

On this clone: Other nucleotide sequences from this sample produce the same CDR3. The chain recombines TRBV28 with TRBJ2-7; TRBD2 matches 11 bases. V lost 5 bases and J lost 0; bases outside the gene matches: 0. The CDR3 is 14 amino acids. Germline V lookup: CDR1 MDHEN, CDR2 SYDVKM. The CDR3 nucleotides read TGTGCCAGCAGTGGGACTAGCGGCTCCTACGAGCAGTACTTC. Translated, it gives CASSGTSGSYEQYF.

This clone was seen a handful of times. This chain links TRBV7-2 with TRBJ2-7, with D perhaps matching TRBD1 (6 bases). Germline V gene data show CDR1 as SGHTA and CDR2 as FQGNSA. The CDR3 contains 14 residues. V lost 0 bases to trimming and J lost 3 bases, with 9 bases between them. The CDR3 DNA reads TGTGCCAGCAGCTTAGCGCGGACAGACTACGAGCAGTACTTC. This encodes CASSLARTDYEQYF.

This rearrangement joins TRBV19 to TRBJ2-7; 8 nucleotides match TRBD1. The V gene end was trimmed by 6 bases and the J gene end by 3 bases; junction bases not matched to a gene: 10. The CDR3 loop spans 15 amino acids. Germline V lookup: CDR1 LNHDA, CDR2 SQIVND (reference sequence). The CDR3 loop is CASRASDRGIYEQYF. Here the CDR3 DNA reads TGTGCCAGTAGAGCGTCCGACAGGGGAATCTACGAGCAGTACTTC.

This clone was counted a single time. The chain combines TRBV27 with TRBJ1-2, with D tentatively TRBD1 (5 bases). Trimming shortened V by 3 bases and J by 4 bases, and 12 bases separated the two germline ends. CDR1 and CDR2 from the germline V gene are MNHEY and SMNVEV (reference sequence). The CDR3 is 14 amino acids. The DNA for the CDR3 is TGTGCCAGCAGTTTCGCGGGGGGGATCTATGGCTACACCTTC. This sequence encodes CASSFAGGIYGYTF.

This clone was found a few times. This chain uses TRBV18 with TRBJ2-6; the match to TRBD1 covers 9 bases. The CDR3 has 19 amino acids. Per germline, CDR1 KGHSH and CDR2 LQKENI. Trimming cost V 0 bases and J 1 base; bases outside gene matches: 7. CDR3 sequence reads: CASSPPRRQGVSGANVLTF. In nucleotides, the CDR3 is TGTGCCAGCTCACCACCTCGCCGACAGGGGGTATCTGGGGCCAACGTCCTGACTTTC.

The chain joins TRBV3-1 (or the pseudogene TRBV3-2) to TRBJ2-7, with 8 bases fitting TRBD2. The length of the CDR3 is 17 residues. Trimming took 5 bases from V and 3 from J; bases not matched to a gene: 15. The germline CDR1 and CDR2 sequences are LGHDT and YNNKEL (reference sequence). The DNA for the CDR3 is TGTGCCAGCAGCGAAAGCTCTACCGGGGGGGGTTACTACGAGCAGTACTTC. Translation: CASSESSTGGGYYEQYF.

V is TRBV5-1 and J is TRBJ2-2; 8 nucleotides match TRBD1. Germline V gene data show CDR1 as SGHRS and CDR2 as YFSETQ. V dropped 4 bases and J dropped 7; count of bases not matched to a gene: 9. The CDR3 covers 15 residues. The CDR3 sequence is CASSNGQGTGGELFF. Here the CDR3 DNA reads TGCGCCAGCAGCAACGGACAGGGTACCGGCGGGGAGCTGTTTTTT.

The rearrangement links TRBV15 to TRBJ2-2, with D possibly matching TRBD1 (6 bases). Trimming removed 8 bases at V and 4 bases at J, with 23 bases between. CDR3 length equals 17 residues. Germline loops: CDR1 LNHNV, CDR2 YYDKDF (reference sequence). DNA of the CDR3: TGTGCCACCGAGGGGGATGTGGGACCCGTGGGCACCGGGGAGCTGTTTTTT. This codes for CATEGDVGPVGTGELFF. The whole variable domain, filled in from reference TRBV15 and TRBJ2-2, reads DAMVIQNPRYQVTQFGKPVTLSCSQTLNHNVMYWYQQKSSQAPKLLFHYYDKDFNNEADTPDNFQSRRPNTSFCFLDIRSPGLGDTAMYLCATEGDVGPVGTGELFFGEGSRLTVL.

The chain carries TRBV6-1 and TRBJ2-7, with D perhaps TRBD2 (6 bases). The length of the CDR3 is 13 residues. V lost 3 bases to trimming and J lost 3 bases, with 9 bases between them. Germline CDR1 is MNHNS and CDR2 is SASEGT. Here the CDR3 reads CASSDRRGYEQYF. In DNA, the CDR3 is TGTGCCAGCAGTGATAGGCGGGGCTACGAGCAGTACTTC.

The chain uses TRBV28 and TRBJ2-4; 7 nucleotides line up with TRBD1. Germline CDR1 and CDR2: MDHEN and SYDVKM. V shed 6 bases, J shed 5 bases, and the junction held 4 bases outside the gene matches. The CDR3 covers 13 residues. CDR3 coding DNA: TGTGCCAGCAGAAGGGGGCCTCAAAACATTCAGTACTTC. Its protein is CASRRGPQNIQYF.